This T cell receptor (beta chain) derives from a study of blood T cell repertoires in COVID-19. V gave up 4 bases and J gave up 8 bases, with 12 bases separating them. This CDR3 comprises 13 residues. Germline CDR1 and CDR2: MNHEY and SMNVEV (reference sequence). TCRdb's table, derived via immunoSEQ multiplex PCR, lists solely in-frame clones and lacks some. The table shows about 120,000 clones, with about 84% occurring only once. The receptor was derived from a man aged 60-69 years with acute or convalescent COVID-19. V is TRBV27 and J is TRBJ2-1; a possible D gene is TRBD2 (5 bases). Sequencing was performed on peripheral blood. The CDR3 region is CASSSYGGYEQFF. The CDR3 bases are TGTGCCAGCAGTTCCTATGGCGGGTATGAGCAGTTCTTC.